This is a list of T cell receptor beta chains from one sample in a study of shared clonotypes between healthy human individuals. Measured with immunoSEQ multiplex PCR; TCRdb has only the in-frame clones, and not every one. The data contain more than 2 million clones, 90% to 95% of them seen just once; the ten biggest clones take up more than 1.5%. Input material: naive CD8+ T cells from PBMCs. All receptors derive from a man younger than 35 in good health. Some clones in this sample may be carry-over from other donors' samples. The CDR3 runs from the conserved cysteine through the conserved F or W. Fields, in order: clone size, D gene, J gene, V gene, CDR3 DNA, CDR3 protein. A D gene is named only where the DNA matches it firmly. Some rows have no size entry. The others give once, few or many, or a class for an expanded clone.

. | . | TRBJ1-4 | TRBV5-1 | TGCGCCAGCAGCTTGGGGCAGGAAAATGAAAAACTGTTTTTT | CASSLGQENEKLFF
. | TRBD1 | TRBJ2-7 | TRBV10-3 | TGTGCCATCAGCGGGACAGGGGGCTACGAGCAGTACTTC | CAISGTGGYEQYF
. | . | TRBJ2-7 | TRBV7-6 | TGTGCCAGCAGCCCGAGATCTAGGGGGGTCTACGAGCAGTACTTC | CASSPRSRGVYEQYF
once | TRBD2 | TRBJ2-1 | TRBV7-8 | TGTGCCAGCAGCTTAGGACTAGCGGGAAACGATGAGCAGTTCTTC | CASSLGLAGNDEQFF
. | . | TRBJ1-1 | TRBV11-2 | TGTGCCAGCAGCTTAGCTCTCCGGGGTGACACTGAAGCTTTCTTT | CASSLALRGDTEAFF
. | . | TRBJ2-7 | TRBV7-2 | TGTGCCAGCAGGGGCCGGACACAGAGTTTCACCGAGCAGTACTTC | CASRGRTQSFTEQYF
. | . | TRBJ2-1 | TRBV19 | TGTGCCAGTAGTATAGATTGGGGGCTAGGATCCTACAATGAGCAGTTCTTC | CASSIDWGLGSYNEQFF
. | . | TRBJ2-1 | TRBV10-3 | TGTGCCATCAGTGAGTCGAGAGGGGGACTACCCAAATACAATGAGCAGTTCTTC | CAISESRGGLPKYNEQFF
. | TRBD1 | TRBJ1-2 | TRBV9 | TGTGCCAGCAGCACCACAGGGGGCTATGGCTACACCTTC | CASSTTGGYGYTF
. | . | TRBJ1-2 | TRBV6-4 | TGTGCCAGCATTCCCGGCAGTTCAAACTATGGCTACACCTTC | CASIPGSSNYGYTF
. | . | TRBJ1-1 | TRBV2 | TGTGCCAGCACCTCAAAGGGGGGACACCTGAACACTGAAGCTTTCTTT | CASTSKGGHLNTEAFF
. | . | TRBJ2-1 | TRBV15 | TGTGCCACCAGCAGAGATCTAAGGTCCAAGAATGAGCAGTTCTTC | CATSRDLRSKNEQFF
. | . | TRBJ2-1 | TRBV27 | TGTGCCAGCAGTTTAACACAGGGAAACAACAATGAGCAGTTCTTC | CASSLTQGNNNEQFF
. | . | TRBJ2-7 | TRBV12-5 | TGTGCTAGTGCCCTGGACCTTTACGAGCAGTACTTC | CASALDLYEQYF